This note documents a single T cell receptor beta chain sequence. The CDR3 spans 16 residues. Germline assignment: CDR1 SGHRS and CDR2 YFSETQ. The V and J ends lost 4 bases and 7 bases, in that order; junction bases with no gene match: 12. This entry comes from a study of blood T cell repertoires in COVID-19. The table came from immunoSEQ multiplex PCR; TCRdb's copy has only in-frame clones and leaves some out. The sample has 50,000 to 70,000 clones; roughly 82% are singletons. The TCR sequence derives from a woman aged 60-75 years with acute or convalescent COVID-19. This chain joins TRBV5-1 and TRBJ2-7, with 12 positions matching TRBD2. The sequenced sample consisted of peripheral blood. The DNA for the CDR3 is TGCGCCAGCAGCCAGGGACTAGCGGGCGCCGAGAGGGAGCAGTACTTC. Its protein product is CASSQGLAGAEREQYF.